The rows below give T cell receptor beta chains drawn from one sample of a study of PD-L1 blockade in urothelial cancer. Method: immunoSEQ multiplex PCR; TCRdb's copy keeps in-frame clones and lacks some. The sample has 40,000 to 60,000 clones; under 90% are singletons. The source was PBMCs, collected around atezolizumab (anti-PD-L1) treatment. The receptors were sampled from a man between 65 and 85 years old with urothelial cancer. Both conserved end residues are trimmed from each CDR3. Clone size is stated in some rows and not others, as once, few, many or a class when expanded.

12 | TRBJ2-1 | TRBV6-5 | few | ASLKEGSYNEQF
13 | TRBJ2-1 | TRBV28 | - | ASSTGTSGKDEQF
13 | TRBJ2-5 | TRBV7-3 | - | ASSYPDRAAETQY
13 | TRBJ1-6 | TRBV7-2 | few | ASQTNRVGNSPLH
13 | TRBJ2-3 | TRBV5-1 | - | ASSLAGGGSDTQY
12 | TRBJ2-3 | TRBV9 | - | ASSVTGFTDTQY
13 | TRBJ1-2 | TRBV28 | - | ATLQSDRAGLGYT
11 | TRBJ1-1 | TRBV7-2 | - | ASSFPRVTEAF
11 | TRBJ1-1 | TRBV27 | once | ASRLRGRTEAF
12 | TRBJ1-6 | TRBV10-3 | - | AISRQGEDSPLH
13 | TRBJ2-2 | TRBV19 | - | ASSMSGSGTGELF
12 | TRBJ1-4 | TRBV28 | - | ASSYTGGREKLF
12 | TRBJ2-6 | TRBV6-5 | - | ASHQGYGANVLT
11 | TRBJ2-1 | TRBV9 | few | ASSELAYNEQF
11 | TRBJ1-1 | TRBV7-6 | - | ASSFNLNTEAF
14 | TRBJ2-7 | TRBV27 | - | ASSLNRDRASYEQY
14 | TRBJ2-1 | TRBV4-2 | once | ASSQVSGGDYNEQF
13 | TRBJ1-3 | TRBV10-1 | - | ASPRGSTGGNTIY
10 | TRBJ1-2 | TRBV19 | - | ASTDSDYGYT
13 | TRBJ1-1 | TRBV27 | once | ASSLFGTGGTEAF
14 | TRBJ2-2 | TRBV11-3 | - | ASSSLAGGRTGELF
13 | TRBJ1-2 | TRBV5-1 | - | ASSPGQGPNYGYT
14 | TRBJ1-3 | TRBV11-3 | - | ASSFGRRISGNTIY
11 | TRBJ2-5 | TRBV29-1 | - | SAVGGKGETQY
14 | TRBJ2-7 | TRBV14 | - | ASSQAAGPPSDEQY
13 | TRBJ2-1 | TRBV30 | - | AWSGTSGYYNEQF
15 | TRBJ1-4 | TRBV27 | - | ASSPRPGAVTNEKLF
13 | TRBJ2-2 | TRBV7-2 | - | ASSPGLAYTGELF
12 | TRBJ2-2 | TRBV5-1 | - | ASAGTANTGELF
11 | TRBJ2-7 | TRBV11-2 | - | ASSPGGTYEQY
13 | TRBJ1-1 | TRBV18 | - | ASSPVDMGNTEAF
15 | TRBJ1-2 | TRBV19 | - | ASSLPPSGAYNYGYT
11 | TRBJ1-2 | TRBV7-9 | - | ASSYPGGEGYT
13 | TRBJ2-1 | TRBV5-4 | - | ASSNPSGRPGEQF